The sequence of this TCR beta chain was determined in a study of CD8+ T cells in alopecia areata (dated by TCRdb to 2016 to 2019). For the wider study: The treated patients, all with moderate-to-severe alopecia areata, were enrolled in an open-label pilot trial of oral tofacitinib given at 5 to 10 mg twice daily. For the treated patients, the SALT score, which quantifies what percentage of scalp surface area is affected, served as the measure of disease severity. RNA was obtained with the PAXgene miRNA kit for fixed scalp, the miRNeasy kit for PBMCs, and the RNeasy kit for mouse skin. Patients stayed on tofacitinib for 6 to 18 months and then had 6 months of follow-up off drug so that delayed response and recurrence could be assessed. immunoSEQ multiplex PCR using 35 Vbeta forward primers and 13 Jbeta reverse primers was used to amplify TCRbeta CDR3 regions. Biopsies were taken from tofacitinib-treated patients at baseline and at 4 and 24 weeks of treatment, and a later scalp biopsy was taken in several of the tofacitinib-treated patients. Human TCRbeta sequencing covered scalp tissue and sorted CD4+ and CD8+ peripheral blood T cells from patchy and totalis/universalis alopecia areata patients and healthy controls. Clonality in the scalp was compared among normal scalp (n=4), patchy alopecia areata scalp (n=8), and alopecia totalis/universalis scalp (n=8). The study used high-throughput TCRbeta sequencing to examine T cell clonal expansion in alopecia areata, in both the C3H/HeJ mouse model and human patients.

The sample's treatment or condition label is to be understood as: oral pan-JAK inhibitor, 5-10 mg twice daily. Peripheral blood and lesional scalp punch biopsies were obtained from patients with alopecia areata. PBMCs were separated by density centrifugation and stained for CD3, CD4 and CD8, after which CD4+ and CD8+ T cells were sorted on a FACSAria. Via the germline V gene, CDR1 is SNHLY and CDR2 FYNNEI. From the cysteine through the phenylalanine, the CDR3 covers 14 amino acids. The only DNA kept is the CDR3, 42 bases in frame from the first base. The junction carries 10 bases between V and J, which are trimmed by 7 bases and 0 bases respectively. Receptors were amplified or captured by the immunoSEQ multiplex PCR assay. For TCR sequencing, RNA was extracted from every sample and reverse transcribed into cDNA to serve as template. First-strand cDNA was synthesized using SuperScript III with a 2:1 mix of oligo-dT and random hexamers. A synthetic immune receptor repertoire was used to measure amplification bias, and any remaining bias was corrected computationally. Processing in the source paper ran as follows. Raw reads were preprocessed for error removal, and CDR3 was defined according to IMGT conventions as running from the conserved cysteine to phenylalanine. Clonality was calculated as 1 minus Shannon entropy normalized by log2 of the number of productive unique TCRs. CD4 or CD8 identity of scalp clones was inferred by cross-referencing scalp TCRbeta sequences with sorted blood CD4 and CD8 repertoires. Imported from immuneACCESS, the table was reduced by TCRdb to in-frame sequences with V and J called. These copies leave out some clones; in studies compared against another copy, an unresolved V gene accounts for under half, and the cause of the remainder is not known. From that table come the V and J calls and clone size; the DNA was used to work out D and trimming. This sample is represented by approximately 180,000 clones; approximately 52% of them were singletons. Together, the top ten hold roughly 16% of the sample.

Results and caveats for the whole study, not just this receptor: Scalp clonality and the number of expanded CD8+ clones among the top 100 scalp clones were significantly decreased by tofacitinib. Compared with normal scalp, lesional scalp, particularly in alopecia totalis/universalis, had higher clonality and more expanded CD8+ clones, which suggests antigenic drive. Because the treated cohort was small and included a single nonresponder, larger studies are needed to assess links between baseline CD8+ expansion and response. Unlike mouse skin, which is dominated by gammadelta T cells, normal human skin has resident alphabeta T cells that are also sequenced, and this complicates analysis of the scalp TCR repertoire. Many expanded lesional clones persisted in scalp and blood during tofacitinib treatment, which may partly explain relapse after stopping treatment. Compared with mice, TCR sequences shared between patients were less clear, possibly partly because of HLA diversity across the patient population.

With regard to this clone: Its recognized antigen is unknown. No much larger clone is present one base from it, and per-base qualities are unavailable.

The rearrangement combines TRBV2 with TRBJ1-5; the D gene is unclear. This sequence originates from a human donor with alopecia areata. This specimen consisted of CD4+ T cells sorted from blood, obtained at approximately week 60, from a patient treated with tofacitinib. The CDR3 loop reads CASTYRFSNQPQHF. The nucleotide sequence reads as follows: TGTGCCAGCACGTACCGCTTTAGCAATCAGCCCCAGCATTTT. The entire variable domain, with the stretches around the CDR3 drawn from the reference TRBV2 and TRBJ1-5 proteins, is EPEVTQTPSHQVTQMGQEVILRCVPISNHLYFYWYRQILGQKVEFLVSFYNNEISEKSEIFDDQFSVERPDGSNFTLKIRSTKLEDSAMYFCASTYRFSNQPQHFGDGTRLSIL.